This T cell receptor (beta chain) appears in the sequencing data of a study of blood T cell repertoires in COVID-19. The assay was immunoSEQ multiplex PCR, and TCRdb's table has in-frame clones only and misses some. The profile shows 220,000 or so clones, around 86% of them singletons. CDR1 is LGHNA, CDR2 YNFKEQ, per germline. This CDR3 contains 18 residues. V lost 4 bases, J lost 4 bases, and 16 bases stayed unmatched. Sequenced: peripheral blood. This TCR was recovered from a woman aged 45-65 years with COVID-19, enrolled during active disease. The chain employs TRBV4-2 and TRBJ2-1; 7 bases fit TRBD1. The CDR3 protein is CASSRSTQGGIGYNEQFF. For the CDR3, the DNA is TGTGCCAGCAGCCGATCGACCCAAGGGGGCATCGGGTACAATGAGCAGTTCTTC.